A selection of T cell receptor beta chains follows, all from one sample in a study of regulatory T cells in long-lasting Graves disease. TCRdb processed the multiplex PCR reads anew with MiXCR; each CDR3 protein has one entry. The data hold about half a million distinct CDR3 sequences, with more than 10% observed a single time. The sample was also reused in another study, on T cells in Graves' hyperthyroidism and ophthalmopathy.

The sequences come from peripheral blood mononuclear cells (PBMCs), collected at new diagnosis, from a patient treated with antithyroid drugs. The receptors come from a woman aged 25-40 years with Graves disease. Both conserved end residues are part of each CDR3. A D gene is named only where the DNA matches it firmly. Expanded clones get a size class; other rows say once, few or many, or leave the size out.

>many|TRBD2|TRBJ2-3|TRBV12-3/TRBV12-4
CASSLELGAGLALTSTDTQYF
TGTGCCAGCAGTTTGGAGCTCGGGGCGGGACTAGCTCTTACTAGCACAGATACGCAGTATTTT
>-|-|TRBJ2-1|TRBV24-1
CASSDGGVNNEQFF
TGTGCCAGCAGTGACGGTGGGGTAAACAATGAGCAGTTCTTC
>many|-|TRBJ1-2|TRBV12-3/TRBV12-4
CASSFSGGWSHYGYTF
TGTGCCAGCAGTTTTTCCGGGGGATGGAGTCACTATGGCTACACCTTC
>-|-|TRBJ1-4|TRBV6-6
CASSYSGLGLFF
TGTGCCAGCAGTTACTCGGGCCTTGGGCTGTTTTTT
>many|-|TRBJ2-7|TRBV28
CASSLGVLRSYEQYF
TGTGCCAGCAGTTTAGGGGTCCTTCGGTCCTACGAGCAGTACTTC
>many|TRBD2|TRBJ2-1|TRBV28
CASSFGLAGDNEQFF
TGTGCCAGCAGTTTTGGGCTAGCGGGAGACAATGAGCAGTTCTTC
>many|-|TRBJ1-1|TRBV30
CAWSVDVGLNTEAFF
TGTGCCTGGAGTGTGGACGTCGGACTGAACACTGAAGCTTTCTTT
>few|-|TRBJ2-5|TRBV20-1
CSARRVGGGETQYF
TGCAGTGCTAGACGAGTCGGTGGAGGAGAGACCCAGTACTTC
>many|-|TRBJ1-2|TRBV20-1
CSAREGSLGLYGYTF
TGCAGTGCTAGAGAGGGGTCACTTGGACTTTATGGCTACACCTTC
>many|TRBD1|TRBJ2-2|TRBV11-2
CASSSRTGGFTGELFF
TGTGCCAGCAGCTCGAGGACAGGGGGTTTCACCGGGGAGCTGTTTTTT
>many|TRBD2|TRBJ2-5|TRBV29-1
CTAEMGLAEQETQYF
TGCACCGCGGAGATGGGACTAGCGGAGCAAGAGACCCAGTACTTC
>many|-|TRBJ2-7|TRBV6-5
CASSYSSGYYEQYF
TGTGCCAGCAGTTACTCGTCAGGGTACTACGAGCAGTACTTC
>many|-|TRBJ2-6|TRBV11-2
CASSPITGANVLTF
TGTGCCAGCAGCCCGATAACTGGGGCCAACGTCCTGACTTTC
>many|-|TRBJ1-5|TRBV7-2
CASSLAQWVLNQPQHF
TGTGCCAGCAGCTTAGCGCAATGGGTCCTCAATCAGCCCCAGCATTTT
>-|-|TRBJ2-5|TRBV12-5
CASGTSGGLQETQYF
TGTGCTAGTGGCACCTCAGGCGGGTTGCAAGAGACCCAGTACTTC
>-|-|TRBJ1-2|TRBV5-1
CASSLSPGSDAYSYTF
TGCGCCAGCAGCTTGTCTCCGGGCAGCGATGCCTATAGCTACACCTTC
>many|TRBD2|TRBJ2-3|TRBV11-2
CASSLVAGGPTDTQYF
TGTGCCAGCAGCTTAGTGGCGGGAGGGCCCACAGATACGCAGTATTTT
>many|TRBD2|TRBJ2-1|TRBV12-3/TRBV12-4
CASSKTKAGVFGEQFF
TGTGCCAGCAGCAAAACAAAAGCGGGAGTATTTGGTGAGCAGTTCTTC
>few|-|TRBJ1-2|TRBV15
CATSPPLELSVGGYTF
TGTGCCACCAGCCCCCCTCTCGAACTTTCTGTCGGGGGCTACACCTTC
>many|TRBD2|TRBJ2-1|TRBV20-1
CSASSGWREGYNEQFF
TGCAGTGCTAGCAGCGGGTGGCGGGAGGGGTACAATGAGCAGTTCTTC
>few|-|TRBJ2-2|TRBV20-1
CSAAQGGTGELFF
TGCAGTGCTGCCCAGGGGGGGACCGGGGAGCTGTTTTTT
>once|-|TRBJ2-5|TRBV15
CATSRQTMEQETQYF
TGTGCCACCAGCAGACAGACTATGGAACAAGAGACCCAGTACTTC
>many|-|TRBJ1-1|TRBV18
CASSPQERGTEAFF
TGTGCCAGCTCACCGCAGGAAAGGGGGACTGAAGCTTTCTTT
>many|-|TRBJ1-2|TRBV2
CASSERGRNGYTF
TGTGCCAGCAGTGAACGCGGCAGAAATGGCTACACCTTC
>many|-|TRBJ1-1|TRBV20-1
CSASGPLNTEAFF
TGCAGTGCTTCCGGGCCTTTGAACACTGAAGCTTTCTTT
>many|TRBD1|TRBJ2-5|TRBV11-1
CASSHPGQGMKTQYF
TGTGCCAGCAGCCATCCGGGACAGGGGATGAAGACCCAGTACTTC
>-|TRBD2|TRBJ2-2|TRBV29-1
CSAGLAGVGVGELFF
TGCAGCGCAGGACTAGCGGGAGTTGGAGTCGGGGAGCTGTTTTTT
>few|-|TRBJ1-2|TRBV7-2
CAGSLRSNYGYTF
TGTGCCGGCAGTCTTCGGAGCAACTATGGCTACACCTTC
>few|-|TRBJ2-3|TRBV7-9
CASSRSQDTQYF
TGTGCCAGCAGCAGATCACAAGATACGCAGTATTTT
>many|TRBD1|TRBJ2-5|TRBV7-8
CASSLRSPGQGSWTQYF
TGTGCCAGCAGCTTAAGGTCACCGGGACAGGGGTCATGGACCCAGTACTTC
>many|-|TRBJ1-5|TRBV7-8
CASSSPPPGDVNNQPQHF
TGTGCCAGCAGCTCTCCCCCCCCGGGGGACGTTAACAATCAGCCCCAGCATTTT
>many|TRBD1|TRBJ1-1|TRBV5-1
CASSLLGGAEAFF
TGCGCCAGCAGCTTGTTAGGGGGCGCTGAAGCTTTCTTT
>many|-|TRBJ2-3|TRBV10-3
CAISAADTQYF
TGTGCCATCTCCGCGGCAGATACGCAGTATTTT
>many|TRBD2|TRBJ2-1|TRBV6-5
CASSYRLAGGQRNEQFF
TGTGCCAGCAGTTACCGGTTAGCGGGAGGCCAGCGTAATGAGCAGTTCTTC
>-|-|TRBJ2-2|TRBV6-2/TRBV6-3
CASGYHPGELFF
TGTGCCAGCGGGTACCATCCCGGGGAGCTGTTTTTT
>many|-|TRBJ2-6|TRBV6-2/TRBV6-3
CASSLQDRYSGANVLTF
TGTGCCAGCAGTTTACAGGACAGATACTCTGGGGCCAACGTCCTGACTTTC
>few|-|TRBJ1-3|TRBV18
CASEGNSGNTIYF
TGTGCCAGCGAGGGGAACTCCGGAAACACCATATATTTT
>-|-|TRBJ1-1|TRBV7-8
CASRPRWVDNTEAFF
TGTGCCAGCAGGCCCCGGTGGGTTGACAACACTGAAGCTTTCTTT
>many|-|TRBJ2-5|TRBV11-2
CASSRGLEWVETQYF
TGTGCCAGCAGCAGGGGCCTTGAGTGGGTAGAGACCCAGTACTTC
>-|-|TRBJ2-5|TRBV12-3/TRBV12-4
CASSSHPKETQYF
TGTGCCAGCAGTTCCCACCCGAAAGAGACCCAGTACTTC